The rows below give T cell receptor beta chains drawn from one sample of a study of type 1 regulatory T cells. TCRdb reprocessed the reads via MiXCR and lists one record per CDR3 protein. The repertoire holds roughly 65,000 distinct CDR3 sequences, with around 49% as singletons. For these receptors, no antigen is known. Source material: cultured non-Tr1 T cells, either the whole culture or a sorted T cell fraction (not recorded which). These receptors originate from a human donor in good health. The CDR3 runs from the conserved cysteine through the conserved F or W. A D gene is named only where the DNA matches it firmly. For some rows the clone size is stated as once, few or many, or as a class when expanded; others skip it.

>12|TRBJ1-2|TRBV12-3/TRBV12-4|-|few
CASSFVRVGYTF
TGTGCCAGCAGTTTTGTCAGAGTGGGCTACACCTTC
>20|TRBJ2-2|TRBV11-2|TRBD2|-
CASSSPWASGGASSTGELFF
TGTGCCAGCAGCTCCCCCTGGGCTAGCGGGGGGGCCAGCAGCACCGGGGAGCTGTTTTTT
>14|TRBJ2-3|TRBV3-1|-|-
CASSHWRGVNTQYF
TGTGCCAGCAGCCATTGGCGGGGCGTAAATACGCAGTATTTT
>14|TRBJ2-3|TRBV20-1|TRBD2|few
CSASLAGGKDTQYF
TGCAGTGCTAGTTTGGCGGGGGGAAAAGATACGCAGTATTTT
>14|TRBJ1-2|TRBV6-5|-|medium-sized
CASSSISGSRGYTF
TGTGCCAGCAGTTCAATATCAGGGTCCAGGGGCTACACCTTC
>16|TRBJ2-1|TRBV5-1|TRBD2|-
CASSSQLADSYNEQFF
TGCGCCAGCAGCTCCCAACTAGCGGATTCCTACAATGAGCAGTTCTTC
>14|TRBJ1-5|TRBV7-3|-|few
CASSQDRPRTPQHF
TGTGCCAGCAGCCAAGACAGGCCGAGGACGCCCCAGCATTTT
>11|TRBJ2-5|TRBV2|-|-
CASGTFETQYF
TGTGCCAGCGGGACGTTTGAGACCCAGTACTTC
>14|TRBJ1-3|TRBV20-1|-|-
CSARASRSGNTIYF
TGCAGTGCTAGGGCCTCGCGATCTGGAAACACCATATATTTT
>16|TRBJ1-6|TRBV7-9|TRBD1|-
CASSLGQGSPNSPLHF
TGTGCCAGCAGCCTGGGACAGGGGTCCCCCAATTCACCCCTCCACTTT
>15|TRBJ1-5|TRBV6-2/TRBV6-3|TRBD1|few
CASSRTGGLSQPQHF
TGTGCCAGCAGTAGGACAGGGGGCTTGAGTCAGCCCCAGCATTTT